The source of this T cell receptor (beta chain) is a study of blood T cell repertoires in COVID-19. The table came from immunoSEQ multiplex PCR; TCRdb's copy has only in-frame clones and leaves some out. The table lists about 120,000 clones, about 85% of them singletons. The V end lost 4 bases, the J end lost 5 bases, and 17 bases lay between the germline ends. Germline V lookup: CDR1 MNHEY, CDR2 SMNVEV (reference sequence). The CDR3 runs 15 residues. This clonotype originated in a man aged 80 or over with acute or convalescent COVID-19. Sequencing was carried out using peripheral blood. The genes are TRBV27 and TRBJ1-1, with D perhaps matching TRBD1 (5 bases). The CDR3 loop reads CASSYKSHRGTEAFF. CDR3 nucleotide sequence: TGTGCCAGCAGTTACAAGAGTCATCGGGGGACTGAAGCTTTCTTT.